The 4 T cell receptor beta chains listed next were all sequenced from one sample in a study of blood T cell repertoires in COVID-19. Sequenced by immunoSEQ multiplex PCR; TCRdb stores in-frame clones only, minus some. The sample includes about 240,000 clones, 75% to 85% seen only once; the top ten take under 15%. The sample taken for sequencing was peripheral blood. All receptors come from a woman in her sixties with active or convalescent COVID-19.

Comment on this clone: The sample has other DNA sequences that encode this CDR3 too. The chain has TRBV18 and TRBJ1-5; weak D call: TRBD1 (5 bases). The CDR3 is 15 amino acids. V shed 1 base and J shed 0 bases, with 7 bases lying between them. The germline V gene encodes CDR1 KGHSH and CDR2 LQKENI. This CDR3 reads CASSPRGDSNQPQHF. The CDR3 region has the DNA TGTGCCAGCTCACCACGGGGGGATAGCAATCAGCCCCAGCATTTT.

V usage is TRBV7-9 and J usage is TRBJ1-4; TRBD1 agrees at 8 bases. Trimming removed 3 bases from V and 7 bases from J; junction bases left unmatched: 7. The CDR3 totals 15 residues. CDR1 and CDR2 (germline): SEHNR, FQNEAQ (reference sequence). The CDR3 bases are TGTGCCAGCAGCTTTGGGCAGGGGGCGGCTGAAAAACTGTTTTTT. Translated: CASSFGQGAAEKLFF.

V gene TRBV19 combines with J gene TRBJ1-1; D might be TRBD1 (5 bases). Trimming took off 7 bases at V and 11 bases at J, with 14 bases between the two ends. Germline V gene sequence: CDR1 LNHDA, CDR2 SQIVND (reference sequence). This CDR3 is 11 amino acids long. In nucleotides, the CDR3 is TGTGCCAGTATATCAGGGATCGGCGCTTTCTTT. It encodes CASISGIGAFF. The full variable domain, in which reference TRBV19 and TRBJ1-1 provide the parts outside the CDR3, is DGGITQSPKYLFRKEGQNVTLSCEQNLNHDAMYWYRQDPGQGLRLIYYSQIVNDFQKGDIAEGYSVSREKKESFPLTVTSAQKNPTAFYLCASISGIGAFFGQGTRLTVV.

The chain recombines TRBV7-9 with TRBJ2-1; 7 nucleotides line up with TRBD2. The trim removed 1 base at V and 8 bases at J, leaving 5 bases unmatched. The CDR3 spans 14 residues. CDR1 and CDR2 from the germline V gene are SEHNR and FQNEAQ (reference sequence). CDR3 amino acids: CASSLELAWYEQFF. The CDR3 nucleotides read TGTGCCAGCAGCTTAGAACTAGCGTGGTATGAGCAGTTCTTC.